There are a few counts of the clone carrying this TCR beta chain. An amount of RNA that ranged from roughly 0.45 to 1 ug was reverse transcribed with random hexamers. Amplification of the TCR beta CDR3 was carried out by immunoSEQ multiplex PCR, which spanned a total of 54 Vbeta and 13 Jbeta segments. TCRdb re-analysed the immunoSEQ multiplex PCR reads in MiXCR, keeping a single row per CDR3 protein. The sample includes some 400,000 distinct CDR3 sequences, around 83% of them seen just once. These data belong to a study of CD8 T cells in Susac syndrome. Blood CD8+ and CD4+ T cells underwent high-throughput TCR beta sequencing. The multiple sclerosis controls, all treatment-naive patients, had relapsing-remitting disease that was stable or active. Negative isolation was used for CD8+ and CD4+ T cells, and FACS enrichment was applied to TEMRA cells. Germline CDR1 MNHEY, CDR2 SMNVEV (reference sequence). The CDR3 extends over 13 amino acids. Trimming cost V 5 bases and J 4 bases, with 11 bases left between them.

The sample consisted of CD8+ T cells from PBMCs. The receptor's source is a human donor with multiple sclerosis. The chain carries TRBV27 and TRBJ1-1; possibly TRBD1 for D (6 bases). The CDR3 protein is CASSKGVGTEAFF. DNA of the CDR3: TGTGCCAGCAGTAAGGGGGTCGGCACTGAAGCTTTCTTT.